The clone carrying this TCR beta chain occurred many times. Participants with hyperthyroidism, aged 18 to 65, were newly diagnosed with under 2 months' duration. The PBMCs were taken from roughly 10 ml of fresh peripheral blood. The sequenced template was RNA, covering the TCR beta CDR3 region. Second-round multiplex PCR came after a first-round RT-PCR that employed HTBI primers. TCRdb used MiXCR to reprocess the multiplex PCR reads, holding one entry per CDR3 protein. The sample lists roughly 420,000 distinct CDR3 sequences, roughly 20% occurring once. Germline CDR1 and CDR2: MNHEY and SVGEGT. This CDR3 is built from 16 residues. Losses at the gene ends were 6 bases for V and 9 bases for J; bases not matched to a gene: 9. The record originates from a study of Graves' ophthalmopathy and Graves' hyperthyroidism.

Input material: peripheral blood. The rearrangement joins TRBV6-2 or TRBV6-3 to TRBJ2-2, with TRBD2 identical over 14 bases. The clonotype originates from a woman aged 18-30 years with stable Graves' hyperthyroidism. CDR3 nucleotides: TGTGCCAGCAGACCCGGGACTAGCGGGAGTTTCCGGGAGCTGTTTTTT. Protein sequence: CASRPGTSGSFRELFF.